These T cell receptor beta chains were read from a single sample in a study of OX40 agonist ivuxolimab in advanced cancers. Profiled with immunoSEQ multiplex PCR; TCRdb holds only in-frame clones, not every one. The sample lists 71,000 or so clones, around 83% occurring once. The sample here was CD4+ or CD8+ T cells sorted from blood, taken in a trial of the OX40 agonist ivuxolimab. All receptors come from an adult with an advanced solid tumor such as melanoma, head and neck, liver or kidney cancer. Each CDR3 is given without its conserved first and last residue. Only part of the rows carry a size: once, few, many, or a class if the clone is expanded.

V gene: TRBV9; clone size: -; J gene: TRBJ2-1; CDR3 protein: ASSVASQRGSYNEQF
V gene: TRBV5-1; clone size: once; J gene: TRBJ2-1; CDR3 protein: ASSLEYEQF
V gene: TRBV27; clone size: -; J gene: TRBJ2-1; CDR3 protein: ASTTLGGGPINEQF
V gene: TRBV28; clone size: -; J gene: TRBJ1-5; CDR3 protein: AITPTGQGDQPQH
V gene: TRBV10-3; clone size: -; J gene: TRBJ1-2; CDR3 protein: AISVSPNYGYT
V gene: TRBV27; clone size: once; J gene: TRBJ1-5; CDR3 protein: ASSSDRGRQPQH
V gene: TRBV9; clone size: -; J gene: TRBJ2-5; CDR3 protein: ASSARGERQETQY
V gene: TRBV2; clone size: -; J gene: TRBJ2-7; CDR3 protein: ASSGGVYYEQY
V gene: TRBV5-1; clone size: -; J gene: TRBJ2-1; CDR3 protein: ASSWGWGGRGYNEQF
V gene: TRBV30; clone size: -; J gene: TRBJ2-3; CDR3 protein: AYGGTDTQY
V gene: TRBV9; clone size: few; J gene: TRBJ2-1; CDR3 protein: ASSGLAGDNEQF
V gene: TRBV7-2; clone size: -; J gene: TRBJ2-2; CDR3 protein: ASSLGGHTGELF
V gene: TRBV19; clone size: once; J gene: TRBJ1-3; CDR3 protein: ASTRQASGNTIY
V gene: TRBV6-4; clone size: -; J gene: TRBJ2-3; CDR3 protein: ASSDGVAWTQY
V gene: TRBV11-2; clone size: -; J gene: TRBJ2-5; CDR3 protein: ASSSLLGGGPSETQY
V gene: TRBV7-2; clone size: once; J gene: TRBJ2-1; CDR3 protein: ASSPYRDEQF
V gene: TRBV5-4; clone size: -; J gene: TRBJ2-3; CDR3 protein: ASSFESTDTQY
V gene: TRBV18; clone size: -; J gene: TRBJ2-7; CDR3 protein: ASSPKEGHYEQY
V gene: TRBV11-1; clone size: -; J gene: TRBJ1-2; CDR3 protein: ASSLEGTAGYT
V gene: TRBV6-6; clone size: -; J gene: TRBJ2-1; CDR3 protein: ASTVAGALYNEQF
V gene: TRBV7-9; clone size: -; J gene: TRBJ2-7; CDR3 protein: ASSQSRAYEQY
V gene: TRBV28; clone size: -; J gene: TRBJ1-1; CDR3 protein: ASSLRRPNTEAF
V gene: TRBV7-9; clone size: -; J gene: TRBJ2-7; CDR3 protein: ASSLSGLREQY
V gene: TRBV4-2; clone size: -; J gene: TRBJ2-3; CDR3 protein: ASSQVADSTDTQY
V gene: TRBV7-9; clone size: -; J gene: TRBJ2-5; CDR3 protein: ASSRQGGETQY
V gene: TRBV4-3; clone size: -; J gene: TRBJ1-1; CDR3 protein: ASSQSVGGVNTEAF